The count of the clone carrying this T cell receptor beta chain is one. This entry is derived from a study of blood T cell repertoires in COVID-19. Sequencing was performed with immunoSEQ multiplex PCR; in TCRdb, only in-frame clones are kept and a portion is missing. The table records about 320,000 clones, roughly 86% of them present only once. The V end lost 6 bases, the J end lost 1 base, and 13 bases lay between the germline ends. The CDR3 sequence is 15 residues long. Germline loops: CDR1 SNHLY, CDR2 FYNNEI. The sequence derives from a woman in her 30s with COVID-19, enrolled during active disease. The rearrangement uses TRBV2 and TRBJ1-5; no reliable D call. Sequences were obtained from peripheral blood. CDR3 protein: CASSRERPSNQPQHF. CDR3 sequence (DNA): TGTGCCAGCAGCCGCGAGAGGCCAAGCAATCAGCCCCAGCATTTT. The variable domain in full, completed from reference TRBV2 and TRBJ1-5, reads EPEVTQTPSHQVTQMGQEVILRCVPISNHLYFYWYRQILGQKVEFLVSFYNNEISEKSEIFDDQFSVERPDGSNFTLKIRSTKLEDSAMYFCASSRERPSNQPQHFGDGTRLSIL.